This T cell receptor beta chain was recorded in a study of blood T cell repertoires in COVID-19. The overall study: From the United States, Italy and Spain came samples of acute and convalescent COVID-19.

The CDR3 loop spans 14 amino acids. Per the germline V gene, CDR1 is SGDLS and CDR2 is YYNGEE. The ends were cut back, 1 base at V and 1 base at J, with 9 bases in the middle. Profiling relied on immunoSEQ multiplex PCR, and the TCRdb table lists in-frame clones only, not all of them. The repertoire includes about 150,000 clones, approximately 80% of them detected once, and over 8% sits in the top ten. The chain has TRBV9 and TRBJ2-7; D might be TRBD2 (5 bases). Sequencing used peripheral blood. The sequence was obtained from a woman aged 50 to 60 with acute or convalescent COVID-19. The chain's CDR3 is CASSVSTGSYEQYF. CDR3 sequence (DNA): TGTGCCAGCAGCGTATCGACGGGATCCTACGAGCAGTACTTC.